The 20 T cell receptor beta chains presented below share a single source sample, sequenced in a study of regulatory T cells. Whole-study findings and limits: Hydrophobic residues at CDR3 positions 6 and 7 were enriched in conventional CD4+ T cells of CD3G-deficient patients.

The primer mix had 52 TRBV and 13 TRBJ primers. Generated by immunoSEQ multiplex PCR, the TCRdb table keeps only in-frame clones and is missing some. The data contain some 29,000 clones, around 93% of them singletons. For these TCRs, the target antigens are not known. The source material was conventional CD4+ T cells sorted from blood. All receptors come from a person aged 18 to 35 with CD3G deficiency.

This chain joins TRBV18 and TRBJ2-2; D is perhaps TRBD1 or TRBD2 (5 bases each). With 2 bases removed from V and 7 bases from J, the gap between germline ends came to 14 bases. The CDR3 length is 15 residues. Per germline, CDR1 KGHSH and CDR2 LQKENI. The CDR3: CASSPSMQGVGELFF. The CDR3 DNA reads TGTGCCAGCTCACCAAGTATGCAGGGAGTCGGGGAGCTGTTTTTT.

This clone was seen a handful of times. V and J are TRBV7-9 and TRBJ2-2; no firm D call. Germline CDR1 and CDR2: SEHNR and FQNEAQ (reference sequence). V was shortened by 5 bases and J by 2 bases, with 9 bases between the two germline ends. This CDR3 spans 14 amino acids. The CDR3 region has the DNA TGTGCCAGCAGCCGAGATTCTAACACCGGGGAGCTGTTTTTT. It codes for CASSRDSNTGELFF.

This clone was found a few times. This sequence joins TRBV7-9 and TRBJ2-5, with 7 positions matching TRBD2. The V segment lost 1 base and the J segment 2 bases; nucleotides outside the gene matches: 4. From germline, CDR1 is SEHNR and CDR2 FQNEAQ (reference sequence). This CDR3 contains 15 residues. CDR3 amino acids: CASSLGDSGQETQYF. As DNA, the CDR3 is TGTGCCAGCAGCTTAGGGGATAGCGGGCAAGAGACCCAGTACTTC.

This chain links TRBV7-6 with TRBJ2-2; 9 bases fit TRBD1. With 5 bases clipped from V and 1 base from J, the junction kept 2 bases outside the gene matches. This CDR3 contains 15 residues. CDR1 SGHVS and CDR2 FNYEAQ come from the germline V gene. The CDR3, as DNA: TGTGCCAGCAGCCCGGGACAGGGGAACACCGGGGAGCTGTTTTTT. Its protein product is CASSPGQGNTGELFF.

By sample fraction, this clone is medium-sized (0.01 to 0.1%). The chain recombines TRBV6-1 with TRBJ2-7, with 8 bases that match TRBD1. Germline values: CDR1 MNHNS, CDR2 SASEGT. This CDR3 region has 15 residues. Losses at the gene ends were 10 bases for V and 2 bases for J; bases not matched to a gene: 13. The CDR3 DNA is TGTGCCACTGCTCACCGACAGGGGCTTACCTACGAGCAGTACTTC. This encodes CATAHRQGLTYEQYF.

This sequence joins TRBV2 and TRBJ1-6; D gene unclear. CDR3 length equals 16 residues. Looked up from germline, CDR1 is SNHLY and CDR2 is FYNNEI. Trimming pared 4 bases from V and 0 bases from J, leaving 10 bases between. The CDR3 loop reads CASSVSGSSYNSPLHF. CDR3 bases: TGTGCCAGCAGTGTCTCCGGGAGCTCCTATAATTCACCCCTCCACTTT.

The gene calls are TRBV7-8 and TRBJ1-2; 9 positions match TRBD1. Germline V gene sequence: CDR1 SGHVS, CDR2 FQNEAQ. The V gene end was trimmed by 1 base and the J gene end by 5 bases; junction bases not matched to a gene: 2. This CDR3 is 14 amino acids long. The CDR3 region is CASSLDGTGYGYTF. CDR3 sequence (DNA): TGTGCCAGCAGCTTAGATGGGACAGGGTATGGCTACACCTTC.

The V call is TRBV21-1, the J call TRBJ2-3; TRBD2 is the table's D call and was not checked against the DNA. TRBV21-1 is marked as a pseudogene. The CDR3 loop spans 15 amino acids. The CDR3 is CASSPRGTKLDTQYF. In DNA form, the CDR3 reads TGTGCCAGCAGCCCCCGCGGGACGAAGTTGGATACGCAGTATTTT.

The rearrangement links TRBV6-1 to TRBJ2-7; D remains unclear. The germline V gene has CDR1 MNHNS and CDR2 SASEGT. The CDR3 is 13 amino acids. Between the trimmed V and J ends, which lost 5 bases and 2 bases, there was a span of 10 bases. The CDR3 reads CASSPFKAYEQYF. CDR3 bases: TGTGCCAGCAGTCCCTTTAAAGCCTACGAGCAGTACTTC.

The chain links TRBV5-1 to TRBJ2-2, with 12 bases identical to TRBD2. This CDR3 is built from 15 residues. Trimming cost V 0 bases and J 8 bases; bases outside gene matches: 2. From germline, CDR1 is SGHRS and CDR2 YFSETQ. Here the CDR3 reads CASSLGLAGVGELFF. DNA for the CDR3: TGCGCCAGCAGCTTGGGACTAGCGGGAGTAGGGGAGCTGTTTTTT.

The rearrangement joins TRBV6-5 to TRBJ2-1, with D possibly TRBD1 on 6 matching bases. Per germline, CDR1 MNHEY and CDR2 SVGAGI. The CDR3 totals 15 residues. The V end was cut by 4 bases, the J end by 2 bases, with 12 bases between. In DNA form, the CDR3 reads TGTGCCAGCAGTTTTCCCGGGACACCCTACAATGAGCAGTTCTTC. Encoded protein: CASSFPGTPYNEQFF.

The chain recombines TRBV28 with TRBJ2-6; D could derive from TRBD1 or TRBD2 (6 bases each). This CDR3 is 15 amino acids long. Germline CDR1 MDHEN, CDR2 SYDVKM. V gave up 8 bases and J gave up 2 bases, with 13 bases separating them. The CDR3 DNA sequence: TGTGCCAGCCGTCCCGGGGGCGCTGGGGCCAACGTCCTGACTTTC. Translating gives CASRPGGAGANVLTF.

The chain has TRBV19 and TRBJ2-1, with D possibly TRBD2 on 6 matching bases. V was shortened by 9 bases and J by 4 bases, with 13 bases between the two germline ends. This CDR3 spans 13 amino acids. CDR1 and CDR2 (germline): LNHDA, SQIVND (reference sequence). The CDR3 nucleotides are TGTGCCAGCTCCGGGACTCCATACAATGAGCAGTTCTTC. Translated: CASSGTPYNEQFF.

CDR3 sequence (DNA): TGTGCCAGCAGCGTAACAGACAACACTGAAGCTTTCTTT. Its translation is CASSVTDNTEAFF. This rearrangement joins TRBV9 to TRBJ1-1; D is undetermined. The CDR3 length is 13 residues. Trimming removed 1 base at V and 2 bases at J, with 6 bases between. The germline gives CDR1 SGDLS, CDR2 YYNGEE.

The chain employs TRBV12-5 and TRBJ2-5; D is unresolved. V was shortened by 5 bases and J by 5 bases, with 12 bases between the two germline ends. The CDR3 loop spans 13 amino acids. The germline gives CDR1 LGHNT, CDR2 FRNRAP. CDR3 residues: CASGTLLVETQYF. The CDR3 nucleotides are TGTGCTAGTGGTACACTTCTGGTGGAGACCCAGTACTTC.

The rearrangement uses TRBV7-2 and TRBJ1-5; 11 bases fit TRBD1. J was trimmed by 4 bases and V by 5 bases; bases with no gene match: 7. The CDR3 length is 16 residues. In germline, CDR1 is SGHTA, CDR2 FQGNSA. CDR3 in amino acids: CASSNRGTGGNQPQHF. The CDR3 DNA follows: TGTGCCAGCAGCAACCGAGGGACAGGGGGGAATCAGCCCCAGCATTTT.

The V call is TRBV28, the J call TRBJ2-6; no firm D call. CDR3 length: 13 residues. Trimming stripped 6 bases from V and 3 bases from J, with 6 bases between. The germline V gene has CDR1 MDHEN and CDR2 SYDVKM. The CDR3 DNA reads as TGTGCCAGCAGCCTGTTTGGGGCCAACGTCCTGACTTTC. This sequence encodes CASSLFGANVLTF.

The J gene is TRBJ2-6, the V gene TRBV7-3; 8 nucleotides line up with TRBD1. There are 16 residues in the CDR3. Trimming took 5 bases from V and 4 from J; bases not matched to a gene: 7. CDR1 is SGHTA, CDR2 FQGTGA, per germline. The CDR3 reads CASSARTGSGANVLTF. CDR3 DNA sequence: TGTGCCAGCAGCGCGCGGACAGGGTCGGGGGCCAACGTCCTGACTTTC.

This clone has just one count. This rearrangement joins TRBV10-3 to TRBJ2-7, with TRBD2 matching over 8 bases. Germline V lookup: CDR1 ENHRY, CDR2 SYGVKD. V gave up 2 bases and J gave up 6 bases; unmatched junction bases: 9. The CDR3 spans 15 residues. As DNA, the CDR3 is TGTGCCATCAGTGAGGGAGCGGGAGAATGGGCCGAGCAGTACTTC. Translating it yields CAISEGAGEWAEQYF.

The V and J genes are TRBV10-1 and TRBJ2-7; TRBD1 aligns across 9 bases. The CDR3 runs to 14 residues. The trim removed 7 bases at V and 1 base at J, leaving 5 bases unmatched. CDR1 WNHNN and CDR2 SYGVQD come from the germline V gene (reference sequence). The CDR3: CASTYGTGSYEQYV. CDR3 sequence (DNA): TGCGCCAGCACCTACGGGACAGGGTCCTACGAGCAGTACGTC.